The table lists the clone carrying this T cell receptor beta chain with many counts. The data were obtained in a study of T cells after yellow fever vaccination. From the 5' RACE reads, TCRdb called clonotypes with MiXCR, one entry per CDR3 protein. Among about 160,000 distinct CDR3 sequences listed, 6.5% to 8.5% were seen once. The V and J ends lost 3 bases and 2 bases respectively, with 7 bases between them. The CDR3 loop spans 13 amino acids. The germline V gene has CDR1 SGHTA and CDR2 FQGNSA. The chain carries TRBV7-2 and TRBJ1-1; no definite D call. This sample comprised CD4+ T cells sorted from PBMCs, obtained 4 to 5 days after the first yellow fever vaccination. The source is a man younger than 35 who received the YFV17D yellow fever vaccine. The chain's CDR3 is CASSLYSNTEAFF. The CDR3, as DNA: TGTGCCAGCAGCTTGTACAGTAACACTGAAGCTTTCTTT. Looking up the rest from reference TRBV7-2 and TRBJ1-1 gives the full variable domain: GAGVSQSPSNKVTEKGKDVELRCDPISGHTALYWYRQSLGQGLEFLIYFQGNSAPDKSGLPSDRFSAERTGGSVSTLTIQRTQQEDSAVYLCASSLYSNTEAFFGQGTRLTVV.